This TCR beta chain was sequenced for a study of response to subunit inactivated influenza vaccine. Study-wide points: Authors suggested seasonal influenza vaccinations each recruit few new T cells.

In TCRdb, the RT-PCR reads were re-called with MiXCR into one record per CDR3 protein. This table holds 400,000 to 650,000 distinct CDR3 sequences, approximately 6.9% found once. V gave up 4 bases and J gave up 2 bases, with 12 bases separating them. CDR1 and CDR2 (germline): SEHNR, FQNEAQ (reference sequence). This CDR3 comprises 15 residues. This clonotype was seen more than once but under ten times. The antigen is unknown. The sequences come from PBMCs from blood, collected less than 30 months after vaccination. The chain is built from TRBV7-9 and TRBJ1-5; D remains unclear. This TCR derives from a man aged 50-75 years who received an inactivated influenza vaccine. CDR3 in amino acids: CASSSDLGRNQPQHF. In DNA form, the CDR3 reads TGTGCCAGCAGCTCGGACCTAGGTCGCAATCAGCCCCAGCATTTT. Looking up the rest from reference TRBV7-9 and TRBJ1-5 gives the full variable domain: DTGVSQNPRHKITKRGQNVTFRCDPISEHNRLYWYRQTLGQGPEFLTYFQNEAQLEKSRLLSDRFSAERPKGSFSTLEIQRTEQGDSAMYLCASSSDLGRNQPQHFGDGTRLSIL.